The next 21 T cell receptor beta chains were all read from a single sample in a study of T cell repertoires in cytomegalovirus infection. TCRdb re-analysed the reads in MiXCR, keeping a single row per CDR3 protein. This sample has about 130,000 distinct CDR3 sequences, with roughly a quarter found just once. No antigens are known for them. Sequencing used PBMCs, sequenced either directly or after in vitro stimulation (not recorded which). These receptors were taken from a human donor in good health (CMV status not recorded). Some clones in this sample may be carry-over from other donors' samples.

This clonotype was found a few times. The V gene is TRBV30, the J gene TRBJ2-3; D is uncertain. Trimming pared 1 base from V and 2 bases from J, leaving 7 bases between. Germline values: CDR1 GTSNPN, CDR2 SVGIG (reference sequence). This CDR3 is 13 amino acids long. Here the CDR3 reads CAWSGTPTDTQYF. CDR3 nucleotide sequence: TGTGCCTGGAGTGGGACGCCCACAGATACGCAGTATTTT.

This clonotype was counted many times. J is TRBJ2-7 and V is TRBV7-8; 12 bases map to TRBD1. The junction had 3 bases not matched to a gene; V was cut back by 4 bases and J by 5 bases. CDR3 size: 14 residues. Germline CDR1 and CDR2: SGHVS and FQNEAQ. The CDR3 bases are TGTGCCAGCAGCTATGGGACAGGGGGCGACGAGCAGTACGTC. This encodes CASSYGTGGDEQYV.

This clonotype was detected ten times or more. V is TRBV28 and J is TRBJ2-3; 8 bases fit TRBD2. Germline V CDR1 and CDR2: MDHEN, SYDVKM. The CDR3 loop spans 17 amino acids. Trimming took 3 bases from V and 1 from J; bases not matched to a gene: 9. Written as DNA, the CDR3 is TGTGCCAGCAGTTTCGGGGGGGCGGTTCAAGGCACAGATACGCAGTATTTT. Its protein product is CASSFGGAVQGTDTQYF.

The J gene is TRBJ2-3, the V gene TRBV4-3; D gene unclear. CDR1 and CDR2 from the germline V gene are LGHNA and YSLEER. Trimming pared 0 bases from V and 4 bases from J, leaving 5 bases between. CDR3 length: 13 residues. DNA for the CDR3: TGCGCCAGCAGCCAAGAAAGGGCAGATACGCAGTATTTT. This sequence encodes CASSQERADTQYF.

In this sample, this clonotype turned up a few times. The chain recombines TRBV11-2 with TRBJ1-2; D gene uncertain. Trimming pared 1 base from V and 8 bases from J, leaving 5 bases between. Germline V gene data show CDR1 as SGHAT and CDR2 as FQNNGV. The CDR3 has 11 amino acids. CDR3 region: CASSLVEGYTF. The CDR3 DNA sequence: TGTGCCAGCAGCTTAGTCGAGGGCTACACCTTC.

This chain uses TRBV4-3 with TRBJ2-1; no definite D call. The CDR3 is 12 residues long. V was pared by 0 bases and J by 9 bases, with 6 bases between. Germline values: CDR1 LGHNA, CDR2 YSLEER. The CDR3 DNA is TGCGCCAGCAGCCAAGATCGTAGTGAGCAGTTCTTC. The encoded protein is CASSQDRSEQFF.

This clonotype was observed many times. Germline is not matched at one junction end, which may reflect a read error. This rearrangement joins TRBV7-7 to TRBJ2-6; maybe TRBD2 (6 bases). This CDR3 is built from 15 residues. Looked up from germline, CDR1 is SSHAT and CDR2 is FNYEAQ (reference sequence). Here the CDR3 reads CASSFGGSGANVLTF. The CDR3 bases are TGTGCTAGCAGCTTCGGGGGTTCTGGGGCCAACGTCCTGACTTTC. The full variable domain, in which reference TRBV7-7 and TRBJ2-6 provide the parts outside the CDR3, is GAGVSQSPRYKVTKRGQDVTLRCDPISSHATLYWYQQALGQGPEFLTYFNYEAQPDKSGLPSDRFSAERPEGSISTLTIQRTEQRDSAMYRCASSFGGSGANVLTFGAGSRLTVL.

The V gene is TRBV20-1, the J gene TRBJ2-1, with TRBD1 identical over 7 bases. Germline-derived CDR1 and CDR2 are DFQATT and SNEGSKA (reference sequence). The CDR3 is 15 residues long. V lost 3 bases, J lost 7 bases, and 12 bases stayed unmatched. The CDR3 bases are TGCAGTGCTAGGGAGACAAGTATACAGGGGAATGAGCAGTTCTTC. Amino acids: CSARETSIQGNEQFF.

This clonotype was found a few times. This sequence joins TRBV19 and TRBJ2-7; 8 bases are shared with TRBD2. V shed 7 bases and J 4 bases; nucleotides not matched to a gene: 12. The CDR3 is 15 amino acids. The germline V gene encodes CDR1 LNHDA and CDR2 SQIVND (reference sequence). Here the CDR3 DNA reads TGTGCCAGTACCCCAGCGGGAGAGTATCCGTACGAGCAGTACTTC. It encodes CASTPAGEYPYEQYF.

The chain joins TRBV5-6 to TRBJ1-1; no reliable D call. This CDR3 region has 12 residues. V was shortened by 1 base and J by 5 bases, with 6 bases between the two germline ends. CDR1 SGHDT and CDR2 YYEEEE come from the germline V gene. In DNA, the CDR3 is TGTGCCAGCAGCTTGTGGCAGACTGAAGCTTTCTTT. Translation: CASSLWQTEAFF. The complete variable domain, with remaining parts taken from reference TRBV5-6 and TRBJ1-1, reads DAGVTQSPTHLIKTRGQQVTLRCSPKSGHDTVSWYQQALGQGPQFIFQYYEEEERQRGNFPDRFSGHQFPNYSSELNVNALLLGDSALYLCASSLWQTEAFFGQGTRLTVV.

The rearrangement uses TRBV7-2 and TRBJ1-2; 7 bases line up with TRBD1. Germline lookup yields CDR1 SGHTA and CDR2 FQGNSA. J gave up 3 bases and V 3 bases, and 16 bases lay outside the gene matches. This CDR3 region has 18 residues. CDR3 sequence: CASSFPPGQPFSDYGYTF. The CDR3 DNA reads as TGTGCCAGCAGCTTCCCCCCGGGACAGCCCTTCTCCGACTATGGCTACACCTTC.

The CDR3 DNA follows: TGCAGTGCTCTTTCCCCGGGACCTAGAGCGTACGAGCAGTACGTC. Translated, it gives CSALSPGPRAYEQYV. The chain has TRBV20-1 and TRBJ2-7, with D perhaps assigned TRBD1 or TRBD2 (5 bases each). Trimming took off 5 bases at V and 4 bases at J, with 21 bases between the two ends. Germline V gene lookup returns CDR1 DFQATT and CDR2 SNEGSKA (reference sequence). The CDR3 consists of 15 residues.

This clonotype was counted a few times. This CDR3 reads CSVPDRSGYTF. The CDR3 nucleotides are TGCAGCGTTCCCGACCGGAGTGGCTACACCTTC. The V and J genes are TRBV29-1 and TRBJ1-2; D uncertain. Trimming left V 5 bases short and J 7 bases short, with 11 bases between. The CDR3 loop spans 11 amino acids. Germline assignment: CDR1 SQVTM and CDR2 ANQGSEA. The full variable domain, in which reference TRBV29-1 and TRBJ1-2 provide the parts outside the CDR3, is SAVISQKPSRDICQRGTSLTIQCQVDSQVTMMFWYRQQPGQSLTLIATANQGSEATYESGFVIDKFPISRPNLTFSTLTVSNMSPEDSSIYLCSVPDRSGYTFGSGTRLTVV.

The chain uses TRBV30 and TRBJ1-2; TRBD1 matches 9 bases. This CDR3 has 14 amino acids. The germline V gene encodes CDR1 GTSNPN and CDR2 SVGIG (reference sequence). V shed 1 base, J shed 3 bases, and the junction held 3 bases outside the gene matches. The DNA of the CDR3 is TGTGCCTGGAGTGGGGACAGGGATTACTATGGCTACACCTTC. This gives the protein CAWSGDRDYYGYTF.

The chain has TRBV27 and TRBJ2-2; D is possibly TRBD1 (6 bases). Germline-derived CDR1 and CDR2 are MNHEY and SMNVEV (reference sequence). This CDR3 has 15 residues. V shed 5 bases and J shed 4 bases, with 14 bases lying between them. The CDR3: CASSEQGVGTGELFF. Written as DNA, the CDR3 is TGTGCCAGCAGTGAACAGGGCGTTGGCACCGGGGAGCTGTTTTTT.

The chain links TRBV20-1 to TRBJ2-5; D remains ambiguous. Deletions cut 1 base from V and 3 bases from J, with 15 bases between. The CDR3 sequence is 15 residues long. Germline CDR1 is DFQATT and CDR2 is SNEGSKA (reference sequence). CDR3: CSARGRPGREETQYF. The CDR3, as DNA: TGCAGTGCTAGAGGTCGACCGGGCCGTGAAGAGACCCAGTACTTC.

The V and J genes are TRBV11-2 and TRBJ1-1; possible D gene TRBD1, 6 bases. CDR3 length: 14 residues. V shed 7 bases and J shed 6 bases, with 18 bases lying between them. CDR1 is SGHAT, CDR2 FQNNGV, per germline. The CDR3 DNA reads as TGTGCCAGCAATCTAATAAAAACAGGGCCTGAAGCTTTCTTT. Its translation is CASNLIKTGPEAFF.

The chain combines TRBV6-6 with TRBJ1-1; 9 bases agree with TRBD1. V lost 6 bases and J lost 5; bases outside the gene matches: 7. CDR3 length equals 14 residues. Germline V gene data show CDR1 as MNHNY and CDR2 as SVGAGI (reference sequence). The CDR3 DNA reads TGTGCCAGCAGACCACAGGGGGCGCGTACTGAAGCTTTCTTT. Translated, it gives CASRPQGARTEAFF.

V is TRBV24-1 and J is TRBJ2-1; 7 bases line up with TRBD2. From germline, CDR1 is KGHDR and CDR2 SFDVKD. Trimming cost V 5 bases and J 4 bases; bases outside gene matches: 1. The CDR3 is 13 residues long. CDR3 DNA: TGTGCCACCAGTGCGGGAGGTTACAATGAGCAGTTCTTC. It yields the protein CATSAGGYNEQFF.

This clonotype was seen a handful of times. The V gene is TRBV29-1, the J gene TRBJ1-1; D not resolved. The germline gives CDR1 SQVTM, CDR2 ANQGSEA. This CDR3 is 13 amino acids long. Between the trimmed V and J ends, which lost 3 bases and 0 bases, there was a span of 8 bases. CDR3 amino acids: CSVDGILNTEAFF. The CDR3 DNA follows: TGCAGCGTTGATGGCATTTTGAACACTGAAGCTTTCTTT. The full variable domain, in which reference TRBV29-1 and TRBJ1-1 provide the parts outside the CDR3, is SAVISQKPSRDICQRGTSLTIQCQVDSQVTMMFWYRQQPGQSLTLIATANQGSEATYESGFVIDKFPISRPNLTFSTLTVSNMSPEDSSIYLCSVDGILNTEAFFGQGTRLTVV.

There are a few counts of this clonotype. The chain has TRBV19 and TRBJ2-7; 11 nucleotides agree with TRBD2. Germline V lookup: CDR1 LNHDA, CDR2 SQIVND (reference sequence). This CDR3 contains 19 residues. V dropped 4 bases and J dropped 5; count of bases not matched to a gene: 19. This CDR3 reads CASSTSGTSGYRRSHEQYF. The CDR3 DNA reads TGTGCCAGTAGTACCTCCGGGACTAGCGGATACAGGAGGTCCCACGAGCAGTACTTC.